This TCR beta chain was identified during a study of cytomegalovirus exposure and HLA in healthy donors. Study context: Earlier findings included over 90 million unique TCR beta sequences obtained from 170 million or so T cells. Roughly 85 million unique TCRs from HLA-typed donors made up an early data release. Study findings and constraints: Later analysis revealed greater clonal expansion in HLA-associated TCR beta chains than in equally common others.

Germline V gives CDR1 KGHSH, CDR2 LQKENI. The junction had 7 bases not matched to a gene; V was cut back by 2 bases and J by 5 bases. The CDR3 runs to 16 residues. The donors, nominally healthy at sampling, likely had unrecorded immune exposures. The study ran its PCR with 60 Vbeta and 13 Jbeta primers. Clones were read by immunoSEQ multiplex PCR, and TCRdb kept only the in-frame ones, dropping some. The sample yields about 150,000 clones, 70% to 90% seen once. With respect to this clone: The antigen is unknown.

The TCR comes from a man aged 35 to 55 in good health and CMV-seronegative. The V and J genes are TRBV18 and TRBJ2-1, with 9 bases fitting TRBD1. Sequencing input: PBMCs. This chain's CDR3 is CASSPAGTGIHNEQFF. CDR3 bases: TGTGCCAGCTCACCAGCCGGGACAGGGATACACAATGAGCAGTTCTTC.